These 25 T cell receptor beta chains were sequenced from one sample in a study of blood T cell repertoires in COVID-19. TCRdb's copy holds only in-frame clones and misses some; the assay was immunoSEQ multiplex PCR. Altogether over 300,000 clones are present, roughly 90% being singletons, with the ten largest covering under 7.5%. Sequenced: peripheral blood. These receptor sequences come from a man younger than 35 who had recovered from COVID-19.

This chain uses TRBV15 with TRBJ1-2; tentative D call: TRBD1 (6 bases). Germline lookup yields CDR1 LNHNV and CDR2 YYDKDF (reference sequence). Trimming took off 0 bases at V and 0 bases at J, with 11 bases between the two ends. This CDR3 is 16 amino acids long. The CDR3 nucleotides are TGTGCCACCAGCAGAGACCCAGGGGTAACTAACTATGGCTACACCTTC. Translating it yields CATSRDPGVTNYGYTF.

This clone was seen only a few times. The gene calls are TRBV15 and TRBJ2-7; 8 positions agree with TRBD1. CDR1 is LNHNV and CDR2 is YYDKDF in the germline V gene (reference sequence). This CDR3 is 16 amino acids long. The J segment lost 1 base and the V segment lost 1 base, leaving 6 bases of the junction unmatched. The CDR3 DNA reads TGTGCCACCAGCAGAGGAGGACAGGGAGGTTCCTACGAGCAGTACTTC. This sequence encodes CATSRGGQGGSYEQYF.

The CDR3 coding sequence is TGCAGCGTTGAAGATTACGGGAGCTCCTACAATGAGCAGTTCTTC. This translates into CSVEDYGSSYNEQFF. The chain couples TRBV29-1 to TRBJ2-1; tentatively, D is TRBD2 (6 bases). V lost 0 bases and J lost 0, with 9 bases in between. This CDR3 spans 15 amino acids. Germline values: CDR1 SQVTM, CDR2 ANQGSEA.

This clone was observed once. V gene TRBV7-8 combines with J gene TRBJ1-5, with D possibly TRBD1 on 6 matching bases. CDR1 and CDR2 (germline): SGHVS, FQNEAQ. CDR3 length: 15 residues. V dropped 1 base and J dropped 2 bases, with 9 bases sitting between them. CDR3: CASSLDRVGNQPQHF. The CDR3 DNA sequence: TGTGCCAGCAGCTTAGACAGGGTGGGCAATCAGCCCCAGCATTTT. The variable domain in full, completed from reference TRBV7-8 and TRBJ1-5, reads GAGVSQSPRYKVAKRGQDVALRCDPISGHVSLFWYQQALGQGPEFLTYFQNEAQLDKSGLPSDRFFAERPEGSVSTLKIQRTQQEDSAVYLCASSLDRVGNQPQHFGDGTRLSIL.

In DNA form, the CDR3 reads TGTGCCAGCAGCTTAGGCCTACAACGCCGGGGTTCCGGGGAGCTGTTTTTT. Protein: CASSLGLQRRGSGELFF. V is TRBV11-2 and J is TRBJ2-2; D may be TRBD2 (5 bases). The CDR3 spans 17 residues. The ends were cut back, 1 base at V and 6 bases at J, with 18 bases in the middle. The germline V gene has CDR1 SGHAT and CDR2 FQNNGV.

This rearrangement joins TRBV6-5 to TRBJ1-2; TRBD1 might be the D (6 bases). This CDR3 is 14 amino acids long. Trimming cost V 6 bases and J 4 bases, with 15 bases left between them. Per the germline V gene, CDR1 is MNHEY and CDR2 is SVGAGI. CDR3: CASSGRGGAYGYTF. As DNA, the CDR3 is TGTGCCAGCAGCGGGCGTGGGGGGGCCTATGGCTACACCTTC.

The rearrangement joins TRBV7-9 to TRBJ2-7; the match to TRBD2 covers 13 bases. CDR1 is SEHNR, CDR2 FQNEAQ, per germline (reference sequence). CDR3 length equals 16 residues. The J segment lost 4 bases and the V segment lost 2 bases, leaving 5 bases of the junction unmatched. CDR3 DNA: TGTGCCAGCAGCTTATCCGGGACTAGCGGGATTTACGAGCAGTACTTC. It translates to CASSLSGTSGIYEQYF.

The chain carries TRBV7-9 and TRBJ1-2; tentatively, D is TRBD1 (5 bases). V gave up 3 bases and J gave up 2 bases, with 10 bases separating them. Germline assignment: CDR1 SEHNR and CDR2 FQNEAQ (reference sequence). This CDR3 has 14 amino acids. The CDR3 reads CASSFQGLNYGYTF. The CDR3 nucleotides read TGTGCCAGCAGCTTCCAGGGACTGAACTATGGCTACACCTTC.

The V and J genes are TRBV19 and TRBJ1-1; D is ambiguous. The CDR3 has 12 amino acids. CDR1 LNHDA and CDR2 SQIVND come from the germline V gene (reference sequence). V was trimmed by 5 bases and J by 1 base, leaving 5 bases between them. CDR3 sequence reads: CASSSSNTEAFF. For the CDR3, the DNA is TGTGCCAGTAGTTCCTCGAACACTGAAGCTTTCTTT.

This chain connects TRBV6-5 to TRBJ1-4, with D uncertain. Germline V gene lookup returns CDR1 MNHEY and CDR2 SVGAGI. Between the trimmed V and J ends, which lost 0 bases and 5 bases, there was a span of 10 bases. The CDR3 runs 15 residues. The CDR3 reads CASSYSAAYNEKLFF. The DNA of the CDR3 is TGTGCCAGCAGTTACTCGGCGGCGTACAATGAAAAACTGTTTTTT.

This chain links TRBV4-2 with TRBJ2-5; 10 bases are shared with TRBD2. The CDR3 consists of 17 residues. Germline CDR1 and CDR2: LGHNA and YNFKEQ. With 0 bases clipped from V and 1 base from J, the junction kept 5 bases outside the gene matches. CDR3 DNA sequence: TGTGCCAGCAGCCAAGATGCCCTAGCGGGGGCCCAAGAGACCCAGTACTTC. Its translation is CASSQDALAGAQETQYF.

The chain links TRBV29-1 to TRBJ1-2; 7 bases match TRBD1. This CDR3 is built from 13 residues. Germline CDR1 SQVTM, CDR2 ANQGSEA. The V segment lost 4 bases and the J segment 3 bases; nucleotides outside the gene matches: 5. CDR3 bases: TGCAGCGTTGGAGAGGGACAGTACTATGGCTACACCTTC. Protein product: CSVGEGQYYGYTF.

The chain recombines TRBV3-1 (or the pseudogene TRBV3-2) with TRBJ2-3; 7 bases align to TRBD2. There are 16 residues in the CDR3. Looked up from germline, CDR1 is LGHDT and CDR2 is YNNKEL (reference sequence). J lost 2 bases, V lost 5 bases, and 10 bases had no gene match. Here the CDR3 reads CASSNSGSRLTDTQYF. The CDR3 nucleotides read TGTGCCAGCAGCAATAGCGGGTCCCGCCTCACAGATACGCAGTATTTT.

CDR3 bases: TGTGCCAGCAGCCAAGTCGGCGGGGCGAACACTGAAGCTTTCTTT. Translated: CASSQVGGANTEAFF. This chain uses TRBV14 with TRBJ1-1; the D gene is possibly TRBD1 (5 bases). The CDR3 length is 15 residues. Per germline, CDR1 SGHDN and CDR2 FVKESK. Trimming removed 1 base from V and 1 base from J, with 10 bases in between.

The chain joins TRBV7-9 to TRBJ1-2, with D possibly being TRBD1 (5 bases). The V gene's germline CDR1 is SEHNR and CDR2 FQNEAQ (reference sequence). The CDR3 consists of 15 residues. V lost 1 base, J lost 1 base, and 10 bases lay in between. CDR3 nucleotide sequence: TGTGCCAGCAGCTTAGGGCAGGGCCGTAACTATGGCTACACCTTC. Protein product: CASSLGQGRNYGYTF.

Concerning this clone: At the DNA level, this CDR3 is encoded by other sequences in the same sample as well. The gene calls are TRBV7-2 and TRBJ2-7; 8 bases agree with TRBD2. The CDR3 extends over 14 amino acids. Looked up from germline, CDR1 is SGHTA and CDR2 is FQGNSA. After removal of 5 bases from V and 2 bases from J, the junction contained 5 bases not matched to a gene. The DNA for the CDR3 is TGTGCCAGCAGCCTTACTAGCGGAGCCTACGAGCAGTACTTC. Translation: CASSLTSGAYEQYF.

This sequence joins TRBV3-1 (or the pseudogene TRBV3-2) and TRBJ1-1; 9 nucleotides agree with TRBD1. Germline lookup yields CDR1 LGHDT and CDR2 YNNKEL (reference sequence). V lost 2 bases and J lost 0; bases outside the gene matches: 4. The CDR3 totals 16 residues. The CDR3 region is CASSQTGGLLNTEAFF. CDR3 DNA: TGTGCCAGCAGCCAAACAGGGGGCCTTTTGAACACTGAAGCTTTCTTT.

The chain joins TRBV29-1 to TRBJ1-5; D might be TRBD1 (6 bases). The germline gives CDR1 SQVTM, CDR2 ANQGSEA. This CDR3 has 13 amino acids. Trimming left V 5 bases short and J 4 bases short, with 12 bases between. CDR3 nucleotide sequence: TGCAGCGTTCGTACAGGGAATAATCAGCCCCAGCATTTT. Translating gives CSVRTGNNQPQHF.

V and J are TRBV5-1 and TRBJ2-2; the match to TRBD1 covers 7 bases. This CDR3 has 16 residues. Germline assignment: CDR1 SGHRS and CDR2 YFSETQ. Trimming at V came to 0 bases and at J to 4 bases, leaving 6 bases not matched to a gene. This chain's CDR3 is CASSLVRGQVTGELFF. CDR3 sequence (DNA): TGCGCCAGCAGCTTGGTGAGGGGGCAGGTCACCGGGGAGCTGTTTTTT.

V is TRBV25-1 and J is TRBJ2-1; TRBD2 agrees at 8 bases. Trimming took 6 bases from V and 0 from J; bases not matched to a gene: 4. CDR1 is MGHDK, CDR2 SYGVNS, per germline. The CDR3 covers 15 residues. CDR3 sequence (DNA): TGTGCCAGCAGCATCCGGGGGGGCTCCTACAATGAGCAGTTCTTC. Translation: CASSIRGGSYNEQFF.

V is TRBV7-2 and J is TRBJ1-4; tentatively, D is TRBD1 (5 bases). Per germline, CDR1 SGHTA and CDR2 FQGNSA. The CDR3 is made up of 13 amino acids. Trimming took off 1 base at V and 12 bases at J, with 12 bases between the two ends. CDR3 sequence reads: CASSLGVGVELFF. The DNA of the CDR3 is TGTGCCAGCAGCTTAGGGGTAGGGGTCGAACTGTTTTTT.

V usage is TRBV15 and J usage is TRBJ1-6, with TRBD1 identical over 9 bases. From germline, CDR1 is LNHNV and CDR2 YYDKDF (reference sequence). The CDR3 loop spans 14 amino acids. V lost 3 bases, J lost 6 bases, and 0 bases stayed unmatched. For the CDR3, the DNA is TGTGCCACCAGCAGGGACAGGGGTAATTCACCCCTCCACTTT. Residues: CATSRDRGNSPLHF.

The genes are TRBV5-1 and TRBJ2-7; tentatively, D is TRBD1 (6 bases). Trimming pared 3 bases from V and 6 bases from J, leaving 16 bases between. The CDR3 spans 14 residues. The germline V gene has CDR1 SGHRS and CDR2 YFSETQ. The DNA for the CDR3 is TGCGCCAGCAGCTCCGGGACACCTCTTGGCGAGCAGTACTTC. This codes for CASSSGTPLGEQYF.

The chain links TRBV6-5 to TRBJ2-3, with 11 bases lining up with TRBD2. The CDR3 runs 15 residues. The V gene end was trimmed by 5 bases and the J gene end by 5 bases; junction bases not matched to a gene: 6. The V gene's germline CDR1 is MNHEY and CDR2 SVGAGI. The CDR3 coding sequence is TGTGCCAGCAGTCCTGCCGGGACTAGCGGAGATACGCAGTATTTT. Protein product: CASSPAGTSGDTQYF.

This rearrangement joins TRBV12-3 or TRBV12-4 to TRBJ2-2; TRBD1 aligns across 7 bases. J lost 3 bases, V lost 10 bases, and 5 bases had no gene match. The CDR3 has 13 amino acids. CDR3 DNA: TGTGCCACTGGGACAGCCGACACCGGGGAGCTGTTTTTT. Residues: CATGTADTGELFF.